This TCR beta chain is drawn from a study of T cell responses to AZD1222 COVID-19 vaccine. Some clones are missing from TCRdb's copy, which holds only in-frame ones; the method was immunoSEQ multiplex PCR. The top ten clones hold less than 35% of a sample with approximately 80,000 clones, approximately 90% of them seen once. This CDR3 has 18 amino acids. Trimming removed 6 bases from V and 1 base from J; junction bases left unmatched: 17. The V gene's germline CDR1 is MNHEY and CDR2 SVGEGT. On this clone: Its antigen remains unidentified.

Broader study findings: Among the donors, most were white British and more were female, and clonal diversity was possibly underestimated. The breadth and depth of Spike-specific TCRs increased once two AZD1222 doses had been given.

The rearrangement uses TRBV6-2 or TRBV6-3 and TRBJ1-2, with 7 bases aligning to TRBD1. The sample was peripheral blood, taken 28 days after the second AZD1222 dose. The receptor comes from an adult who received the AZD1222 COVID-19 vaccine. This chain's CDR3 is CASSQLRDSSDLNYGYTF. In DNA form, the CDR3 reads TGTGCCAGCAGCCAGCTCCGGGACAGCAGCGATCTTAACTATGGCTACACCTTC.